These 7 T cell receptor beta chains were all obtained from the same sample, sequenced in a study of control samples from healthy donors and cancer patients. Clones were sequenced by immunoSEQ multiplex PCR, and TCRdb holds only the in-frame ones, with some missing. The sample shows fewer than 110,000 clones, roughly 91% of them seen only once. The source material was PBMCs. All receptors derive from a man aged 55 to 70 with lung cancer.

V is TRBV30 and J is TRBJ1-4; perhaps TRBD1 as D (6 bases). Germline CDR1 reads GTSNPN; CDR2 reads SVGIG (reference sequence). The CDR3 has 13 residues. V gave up 4 bases and J gave up 7 bases, with 13 bases separating them. The chain's CDR3 is CAWNPQGSEKLFF. The CDR3 DNA reads TGTGCCTGGAATCCACAGGGTAGTGAAAAACTGTTTTTT.

The V and J genes are TRBV10-3 and TRBJ1-6; D not resolved. The CDR3 sequence is 14 residues long. The germline V gene has CDR1 ENHRY and CDR2 SYGVKD. Trimming left V 4 bases short and J 9 bases short, with 13 bases between. In nucleotides, the CDR3 is TGTGCCATCAGTGGGGATCTCGGCAGTTCACCCCTCCACTTT. This gives the protein CAISGDLGSSPLHF.

The chain links TRBV11-2 to TRBJ2-1; 10 bases are a match to TRBD1. Per the germline V gene, CDR1 is SGHAT and CDR2 is FQNNGV. The junction had 5 bases not matched to a gene; V was cut back by 8 bases and J by 7 bases. The CDR3 contains 13 residues. The CDR3 here is CASVGQGQNEQFF. The CDR3 DNA follows: TGTGCCAGCGTGGGACAGGGGCAGAATGAGCAGTTCTTC. Combining the CDR3 with reference TRBV11-2 and TRBJ2-1 gives the whole variable domain EAGVAQSPRYKIIEKRQSVAFWCNPISGHATLYWYQQILGQGPKLLIQFQNNGVVDDSQLPKDRFSAERLKGVDSTLKIQPAKLEDSAVYLCASVGQGQNEQFFGPGTRLTVL.

The J gene is TRBJ1-2, the V gene TRBV7-9; no reliable D call. Between the trimmed V and J ends, which lost 2 bases and 8 bases, there was a span of 15 bases. The CDR3 is 14 residues long. Germline values: CDR1 SEHNR, CDR2 FQNEAQ (reference sequence). CDR3 residues: CASSLTVQGIGYTF. CDR3 bases: TGTGCCAGCAGCTTAACTGTCCAAGGTATCGGCTACACCTTC.

The chain joins TRBV2 to TRBJ1-1; D ambiguous. Trimming pared 5 bases from V and 3 bases from J, leaving 16 bases between. The CDR3 is 15 amino acids. Germline V CDR1 and CDR2: SNHLY, FYNNEI. The CDR3: CASSFSDLRDTEAFF. The CDR3, as DNA: TGTGCCAGCAGTTTTTCAGACCTACGAGACACTGAAGCTTTCTTT.

The chain recombines TRBV6-1 with TRBJ1-2; maybe TRBD1 (6 bases). V was cut by 4 bases and J by 5 bases, with 23 bases left in between. CDR1 is MNHNS, CDR2 SASEGT, per germline. The CDR3 has 17 residues. CDR3 nucleotides: TGTGCCAGCAGTGCTGACAGGCCGCCGAATTCATTATATGGCTACACCTTC. It codes for CASSADRPPNSLYGYTF.

The chain is built from TRBV6-5 and TRBJ2-2; no definite D call. This CDR3 contains 13 residues. Germline CDR1 is MNHEY and CDR2 is SVGAGI. V shed 0 bases and J shed 6 bases, with 5 bases lying between them. CDR3 amino acids: CASSYSFAGELFF. CDR3 sequence (DNA): TGTGCCAGCAGTTACTCGTTCGCCGGGGAGCTGTTTTTT.